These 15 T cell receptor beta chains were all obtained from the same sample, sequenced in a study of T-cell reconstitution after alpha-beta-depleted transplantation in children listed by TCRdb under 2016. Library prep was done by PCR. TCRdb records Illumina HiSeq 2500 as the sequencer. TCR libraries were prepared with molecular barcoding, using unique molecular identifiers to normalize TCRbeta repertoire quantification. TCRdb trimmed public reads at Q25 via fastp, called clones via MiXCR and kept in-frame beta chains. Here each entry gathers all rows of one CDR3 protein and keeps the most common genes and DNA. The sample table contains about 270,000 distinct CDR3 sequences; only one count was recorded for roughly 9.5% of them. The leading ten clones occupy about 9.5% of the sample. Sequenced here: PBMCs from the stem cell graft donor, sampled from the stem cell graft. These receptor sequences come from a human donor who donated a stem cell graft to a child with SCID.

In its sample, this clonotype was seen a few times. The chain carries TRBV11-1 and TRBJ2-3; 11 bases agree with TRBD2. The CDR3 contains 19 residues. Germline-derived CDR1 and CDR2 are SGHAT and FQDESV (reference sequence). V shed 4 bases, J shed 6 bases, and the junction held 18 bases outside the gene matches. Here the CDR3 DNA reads TGTGCCAGCAGCTACCTGGGCGTAGCGGGGGGGTCCTCCCCCGATACGCAGTATTTT. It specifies CASSYLGVAGGSSPDTQYF.

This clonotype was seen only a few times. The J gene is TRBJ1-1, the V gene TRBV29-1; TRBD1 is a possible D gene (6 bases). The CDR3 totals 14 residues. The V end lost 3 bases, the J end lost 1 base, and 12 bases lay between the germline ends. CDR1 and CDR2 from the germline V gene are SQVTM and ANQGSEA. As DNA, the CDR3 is TGCAGCGTTGATTTCTCCAGGGGGAACACTGAAGCTTTCTTT. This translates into CSVDFSRGNTEAFF.

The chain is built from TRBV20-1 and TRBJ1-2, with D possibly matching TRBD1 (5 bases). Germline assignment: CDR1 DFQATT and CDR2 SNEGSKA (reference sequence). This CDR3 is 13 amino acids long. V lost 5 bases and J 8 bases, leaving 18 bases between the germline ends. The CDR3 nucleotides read TGCAGTGCTCAGTACGGGACGGTGGGGGGCTACACCTTC. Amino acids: CSAQYGTVGGYTF.

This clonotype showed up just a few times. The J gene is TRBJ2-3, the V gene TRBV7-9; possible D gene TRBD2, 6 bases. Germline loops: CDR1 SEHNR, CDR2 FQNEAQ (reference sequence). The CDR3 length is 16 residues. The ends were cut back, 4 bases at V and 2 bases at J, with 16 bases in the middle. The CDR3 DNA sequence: TGTGCCAGCAGCTCCACCGGGACTCCAAACACAGATACGCAGTATTTT. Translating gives CASSSTGTPNTDTQYF.

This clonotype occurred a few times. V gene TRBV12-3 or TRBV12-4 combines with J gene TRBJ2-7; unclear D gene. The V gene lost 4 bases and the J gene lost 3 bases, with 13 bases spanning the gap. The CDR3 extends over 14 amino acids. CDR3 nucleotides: TGTGCCAGCAGTTACGGGCCTAACTTCTACGAGCAGTACTTC. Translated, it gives CASSYGPNFYEQYF.

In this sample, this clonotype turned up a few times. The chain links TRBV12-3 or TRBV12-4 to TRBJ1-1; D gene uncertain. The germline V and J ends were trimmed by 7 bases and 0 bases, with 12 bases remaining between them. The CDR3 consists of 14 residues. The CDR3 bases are TGTGCCAGCATTAAAGGGAGTCTGAACACTGAAGCTTTCTTT. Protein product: CASIKGSLNTEAFF.

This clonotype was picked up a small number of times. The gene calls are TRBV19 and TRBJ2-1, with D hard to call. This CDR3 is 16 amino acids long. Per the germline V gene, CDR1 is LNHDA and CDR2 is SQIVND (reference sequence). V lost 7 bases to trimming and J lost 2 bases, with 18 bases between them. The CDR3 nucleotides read TGTGCCAGTACCAACACCGGCTTGCCACCCTACAATGAGCAGTTCTTC. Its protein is CASTNTGLPPYNEQFF. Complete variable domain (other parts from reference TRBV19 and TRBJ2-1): DGGITQSPKYLFRKEGQNVTLSCEQNLNHDAMYWYRQDPGQGLRLIYYSQIVNDFQKGDIAEGYSVSREKKESFPLTVTSAQKNPTAFYLCASTNTGLPPYNEQFFGPGTRLTVL.

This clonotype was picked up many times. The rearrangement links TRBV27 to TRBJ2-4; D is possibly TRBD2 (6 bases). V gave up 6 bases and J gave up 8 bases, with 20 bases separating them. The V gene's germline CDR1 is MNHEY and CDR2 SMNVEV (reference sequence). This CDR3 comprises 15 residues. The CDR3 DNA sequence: TGTGCCAGCAGCCTGGGACGGGGGACGAGGGACATTCAGTACTTC. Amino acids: CASSLGRGTRDIQYF.

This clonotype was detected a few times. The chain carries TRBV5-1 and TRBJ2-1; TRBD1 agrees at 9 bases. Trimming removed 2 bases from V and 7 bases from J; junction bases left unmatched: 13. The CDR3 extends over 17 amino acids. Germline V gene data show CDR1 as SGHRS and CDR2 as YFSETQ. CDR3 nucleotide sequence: TGCGCCAGCAGCTTCTTATTCCGGGACAGGGTAATAAATGAGCAGTTCTTC. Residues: CASSFLFRDRVINEQFF.

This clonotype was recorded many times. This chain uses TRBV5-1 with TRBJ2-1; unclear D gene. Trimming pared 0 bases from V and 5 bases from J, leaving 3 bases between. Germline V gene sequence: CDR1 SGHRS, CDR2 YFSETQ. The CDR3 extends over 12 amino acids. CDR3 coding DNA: TGCGCCAGCAGCTTGGTCAACAATGAGCAGTTCTTC. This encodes CASSLVNNEQFF.

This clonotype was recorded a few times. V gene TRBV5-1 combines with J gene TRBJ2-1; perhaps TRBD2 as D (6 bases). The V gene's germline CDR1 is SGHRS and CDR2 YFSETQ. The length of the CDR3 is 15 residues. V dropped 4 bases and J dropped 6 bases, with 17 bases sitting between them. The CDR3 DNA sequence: TGCGCCAGCAGCCACGGGACTGCCGATGGCAATGAGCAGTTCTTC. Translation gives CASSHGTADGNEQFF.

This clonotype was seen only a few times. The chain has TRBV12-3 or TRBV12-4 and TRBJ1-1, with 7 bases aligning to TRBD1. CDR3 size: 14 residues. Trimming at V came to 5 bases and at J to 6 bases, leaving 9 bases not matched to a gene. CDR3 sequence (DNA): TGTGCCAGCAGTCCCAGGGACAGCACATCTGAAGCTTTCTTT. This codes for CASSPRDSTSEAFF.

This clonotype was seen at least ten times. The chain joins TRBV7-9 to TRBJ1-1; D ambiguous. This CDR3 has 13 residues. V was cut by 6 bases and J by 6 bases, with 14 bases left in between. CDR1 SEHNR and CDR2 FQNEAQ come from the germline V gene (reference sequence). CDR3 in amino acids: CASSTDGPAEAFF. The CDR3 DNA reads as TGTGCCAGCAGTACGGACGGGCCGGCTGAAGCTTTCTTT.

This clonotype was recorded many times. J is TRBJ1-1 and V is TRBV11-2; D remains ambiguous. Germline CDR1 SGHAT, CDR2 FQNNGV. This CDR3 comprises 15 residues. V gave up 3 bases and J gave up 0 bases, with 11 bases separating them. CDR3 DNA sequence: TGTGCCAGCAGCTTCAGTGGCAGCTTGAACACTGAAGCTTTCTTT. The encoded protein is CASSFSGSLNTEAFF.

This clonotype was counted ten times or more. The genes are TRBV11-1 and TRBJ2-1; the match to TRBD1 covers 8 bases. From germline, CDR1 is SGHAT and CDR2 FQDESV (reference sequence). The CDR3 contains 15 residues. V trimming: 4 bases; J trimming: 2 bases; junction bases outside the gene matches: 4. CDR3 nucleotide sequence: TGTGCCAGCAGCTCTGGACAGGGCCCCTACAATGAGCAGTTCTTC. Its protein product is CASSSGQGPYNEQFF.